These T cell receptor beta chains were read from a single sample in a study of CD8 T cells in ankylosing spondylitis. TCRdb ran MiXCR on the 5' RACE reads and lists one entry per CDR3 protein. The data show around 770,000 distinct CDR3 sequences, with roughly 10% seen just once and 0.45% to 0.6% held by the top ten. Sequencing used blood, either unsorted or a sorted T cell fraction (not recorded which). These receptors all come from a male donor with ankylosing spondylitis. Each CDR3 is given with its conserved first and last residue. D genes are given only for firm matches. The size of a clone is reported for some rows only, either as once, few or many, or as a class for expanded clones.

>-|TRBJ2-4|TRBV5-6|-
TGTGCCAGCAGCTACCTACAGGGAGCGCGGGCCAAAAACATTCAGTACTTC
CASSYLQGARAKNIQYF
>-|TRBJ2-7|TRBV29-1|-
TGCAGCGCCACTGACAGGCGTGGTGGCTACGAGCAGTACTTC
CSATDRRGGYEQYF
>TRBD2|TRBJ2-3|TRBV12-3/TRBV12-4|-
TGTGCCAGCAGTTTAGGGGGACTAGCGGGAGTAGCTGATACGCAGTATTTT
CASSLGGLAGVADTQYF
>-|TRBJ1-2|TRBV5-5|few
TGTGCCAGCAGCTTGGCCCCCCGGGACTATGGCTACACCTTC
CASSLAPRDYGYTF
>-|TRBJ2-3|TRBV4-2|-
TGTGCCAGCAGCAAATTCCCCGACAACTCCATAGATACGCAGTATTTT
CASSKFPDNSIDTQYF
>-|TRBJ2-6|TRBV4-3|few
TGCGCCAGCAGCCCGCGGACGGCATACTCTGGGGCCAACGTCCTGACTTTC
CASSPRTAYSGANVLTF
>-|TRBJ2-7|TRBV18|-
TGTGCCAGCTCACCACCGATTTCCCGGGACGAGCAGTACTTC
CASSPPISRDEQYF
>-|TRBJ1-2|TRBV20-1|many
TGCAGTGCTGGGTTGGATAGGGACCGCAACACCTTC
CSAGLDRDRNTF
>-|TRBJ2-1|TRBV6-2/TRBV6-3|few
TGTGCCAGCAGTTACTCGGACTACGAATGGCAGTTCTTC
CASSYSDYEWQFF
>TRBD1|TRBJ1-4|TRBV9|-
TGTGCCAGCAGCGTAGCCCCGACAGGGCATAATGAAAAACTGTTTTTT
CASSVAPTGHNEKLFF
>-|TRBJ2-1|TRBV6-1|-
TGTGCCAGCAGTGAAGAAACTACCTATCCCTACAATGAGCAGTTCTTC
CASSEETTYPYNEQFF
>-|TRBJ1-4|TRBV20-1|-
TGCAGTGCTAGAGAGGAGGACGGATTTAATGAAAAACTGTTTTTT
CSAREEDGFNEKLFF
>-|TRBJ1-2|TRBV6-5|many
TGTGCCAGCAGTTACTCGGGGGGGCGCGGCTATGGCTACACCTTC
CASSYSGGRGYGYTF
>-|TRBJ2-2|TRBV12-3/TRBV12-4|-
TGTGCCCGACCCAGGGCTACGAGCACCGGGGAGCTGTTTTTT
CARPRATSTGELFF
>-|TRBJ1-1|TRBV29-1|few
TGCAGCGTTGCGGGACCGGCGGGGGCGGTTACTGAAGCTTTCTTT
CSVAGPAGAVTEAFF
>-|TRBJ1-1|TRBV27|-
TGTGCCAGCACCACTTACTCCCCATGGACTGAAGCTTTCTTT
CASTTYSPWTEAFF
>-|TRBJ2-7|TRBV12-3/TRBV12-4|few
TGTGCCAGCAGTCGGGAGCGAATCTACGAGCAGTACTTC
CASSRERIYEQYF
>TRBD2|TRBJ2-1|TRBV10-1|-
TGCGCCAGCAAAGCAGCTATGGGACTAGCGGGAGACGGTGAGCAGTTCTTC
CASKAAMGLAGDGEQFF
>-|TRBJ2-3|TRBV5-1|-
TGCGCCAGCACCCCAGGAAGAGGGAGCCTTTCAGATACGCAGTATTTT
CASTPGRGSLSDTQYF
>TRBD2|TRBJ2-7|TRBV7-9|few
TGTGCCAGCAGCTTAGCTACGACTAGCGGTGCCTACGAGCAGTACTTC
CASSLATTSGAYEQYF
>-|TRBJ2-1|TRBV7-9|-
TGTGCCAGCAGCTTACGGGGGAGCCTAAGTTGGAATGAGCAGTTCTTC
CASSLRGSLSWNEQFF
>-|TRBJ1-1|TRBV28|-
TGTGCCAGCAGCTCAACGGGAGTGGGCCCGAGCACTGAAGCTTTCTTT
CASSSTGVGPSTEAFF
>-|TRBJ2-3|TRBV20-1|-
TGCAGTGCCCGGGACAACCAGAACACAGATACGCAGTATTTT
CSARDNQNTDTQYF
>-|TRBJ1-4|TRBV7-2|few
TGTGCCAGCAGCTTAGGATTTAATGAAAAACTGTTTTTT
CASSLGFNEKLFF
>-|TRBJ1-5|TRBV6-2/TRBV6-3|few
TGTGCCAGCAGTTTACGGGACCAGGGGCCCCAGCATTTT
CASSLRDQGPQHF
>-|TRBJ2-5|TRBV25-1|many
TGTGCCAGCACAAGCCAAGAGACCCAGTACTTC
CASTSQETQYF
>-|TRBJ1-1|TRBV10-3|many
TGTGCCATCACGCAGCAAAAACAGGGACCTAACACTGAAGCTTTCTTT
CAITQQKQGPNTEAFF
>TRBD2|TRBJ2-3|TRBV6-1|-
TGTGCCAGCAGTGAGGGGCGGGGGTTGAGAAGAGATACGCAGTATTTT
CASSEGRGLRRDTQYF
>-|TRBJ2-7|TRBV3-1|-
TGTGCCAGCAGTTTCAGGGTCTCCTACGAGCAGTACTTC
CASSFRVSYEQYF
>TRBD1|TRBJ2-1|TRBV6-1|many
TGTGCCAGCAGTCTTGCAGGGGGCGGTTTCTACAATGAGCAGTTCTTC
CASSLAGGGFYNEQFF
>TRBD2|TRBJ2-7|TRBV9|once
TGTGCCAGCAGCGTAGTAAGCGGGGAAGCAAGTGAGCAGTACTTC
CASSVVSGEASEQYF
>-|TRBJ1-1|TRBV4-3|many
TGCGCCAGCAGCCCCCAAAGGCTAAGTGAAGCTTTCTTT
CASSPQRLSEAFF
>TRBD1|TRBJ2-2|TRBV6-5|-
TGTGCCAGCAGTTCGTCAGGGGGAAGGCCTAACGCCGGGGAGCTGTTTTTT
CASSSSGGRPNAGELFF
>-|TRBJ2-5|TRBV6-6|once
TGTGCCAGCAGGAGGGGCCCGGTAGAGACCCAGTACTTC
CASRRGPVETQYF
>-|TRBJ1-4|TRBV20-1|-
TGCAGTGCTAGATCCGGGGGCGATGAAAAACTGTTTTTT
CSARSGGDEKLFF
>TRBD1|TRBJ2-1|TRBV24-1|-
TGTGCCACCAGTGATTTTGACAGGGCTCGAAATGAGCAGTTCTTC
CATSDFDRARNEQFF
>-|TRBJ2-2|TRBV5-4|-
TGTGCCAGCACCACGCGGGGTAGTGACACCGGGGAGCTGTTTTTT
CASTTRGSDTGELFF
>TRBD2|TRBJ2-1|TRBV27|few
TGTGCCAGCAGTTTATCGAGGTGGGCTAGCGGGAGGAACAATGAGCAGTTCTTC
CASSLSRWASGRNNEQFF
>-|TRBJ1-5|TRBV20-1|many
TGCAGTGCTGCCAGGGACAGCAATCAGCCCCAGCATTTT
CSAARDSNQPQHF
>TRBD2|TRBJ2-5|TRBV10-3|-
TGTGCCACCCACGATAAGCGGGAGGGCCGAGAGACCCAGTACTTC
CATHDKREGRETQYF
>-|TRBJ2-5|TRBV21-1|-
TGTGCCAGCAGCAAAGTTCGGAAGACAGCAGCAGAGACCCAGTACTTC
CASSKVRKTAAETQYF
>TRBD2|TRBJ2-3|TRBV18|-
TGTGCCAGCTCATCGGAACAACTAGCGGGGGCCGACACAGATACGCAGTATTTT
CASSSEQLAGADTDTQYF